One sample yielded the 10 T cell receptor beta chains listed below, sequenced in a study of CD8 T cells in ankylosing spondylitis. TCRdb processed the 5' RACE reads anew with MiXCR; each CDR3 protein has one entry. Among around 150,000 distinct CDR3 sequences listed, approximately 7.4% were seen once. Sequencing was done on a sample of blood, either unsorted or a sorted T cell fraction (not recorded which). Receptor source: a female donor with ankylosing spondylitis or in good health (not recorded which).

The chain employs TRBV2 and TRBJ2-2, with 9 nucleotides matching TRBD1. The CDR3 covers 15 residues. From germline, CDR1 is SNHLY and CDR2 FYNNEI. Trimming at V came to 4 bases and at J to 4 bases, leaving 4 bases not matched to a gene. CDR3 bases: TGTGCCAGCAGTGGTCCGGGACAGGGCACCGGGGAGCTGTTTTTT. Amino acids: CASSGPGQGTGELFF.

This clonotype showed up many times. The rearrangement joins TRBV20-1 to TRBJ2-7; D gene uncertain. The V end lost 5 bases, the J end lost 2 bases, and 16 bases lay between the germline ends. The CDR3 runs to 14 residues. Per the germline V gene, CDR1 is DFQATT and CDR2 is SNEGSKA (reference sequence). The DNA of the CDR3 is TGCAGTGCTCACTCAGGCAGTGTTACCTACGAGCAGTACTTC. It is translated as CSAHSGSVTYEQYF.

V and J are TRBV7-2 and TRBJ1-4; D uncertain. Germline V CDR1 and CDR2: SGHTA, FQGNSA. The CDR3 is 14 amino acids. Trimming took off 1 base at V and 8 bases at J, with 11 bases between the two ends. The CDR3, as DNA: TGTGCCAGCAGCTTAGGGGCGGCCGTAGAAAAACTGTTTTTT. Its protein is CASSLGAAVEKLFF.

The rearrangement uses TRBV28 and TRBJ1-2; D is undetermined. V gave up 6 bases and J gave up 7 bases, with 9 bases separating them. The CDR3 covers 11 residues. Germline-derived CDR1 and CDR2 are MDHEN and SYDVKM. The CDR3 spells CASSYGLGYTF. CDR3 nucleotides: TGTGCCAGCAGCTACGGTCTTGGCTACACCTTC.

Many counts were recorded for this clonotype. The chain combines TRBV7-9 with TRBJ1-2; the D gene is possibly TRBD1 (5 bases). From germline, CDR1 is SEHNR and CDR2 FQNEAQ (reference sequence). Trimming cost V 1 base and J 6 bases, with 18 bases left between them. This CDR3 is 16 amino acids long. The CDR3 region has the DNA TGTGCCAGCAGCTTAGGAACTTTGGGGCCCAGGCATGGCTACACCTTC. This translates into CASSLGTLGPRHGYTF. The complete variable domain, with remaining parts taken from reference TRBV7-9 and TRBJ1-2, reads DTGVSQNPRHKITKRGQNVTFRCDPISEHNRLYWYRQTLGQGPEFLTYFQNEAQLEKSRLLSDRFSAERPKGSFSTLEIQRTEQGDSAMYLCASSLGTLGPRHGYTFGSGTRLTVV.

This clonotype was seen many times. This rearrangement joins TRBV7-2 to TRBJ2-3; the D gene is possibly TRBD2 (5 bases). Trimming left V 4 bases short and J 0 bases short, with 11 bases between. CDR1 and CDR2 (germline): SGHTA, FQGNSA. This CDR3 contains 15 residues. In DNA, the CDR3 is TGTGCCAGCAGCTCGTCTGGCGGGAGCACAGATACGCAGTATTTT. Translated, it gives CASSSSGGSTDTQYF.

This clonotype came up many times. The gene calls are TRBV4-1 and TRBJ1-1; 7 bases map to TRBD1. Germline V lookup: CDR1 MGHRA, CDR2 YSYEKL. V was pared by 4 bases and J by 4 bases, with 9 bases of the junction left unmatched. The CDR3 spans 15 residues. For the CDR3, the DNA is TGCGCCAGCAGCCTCCAGGGGGAGTTAGGCACTGAAGCTTTCTTT. It codes for CASSLQGELGTEAFF.

This clonotype showed up many times. The chain recombines TRBV6-1 with TRBJ1-2, with D unresolved. The CDR3 length is 14 residues. Germline assignment: CDR1 MNHNS and CDR2 SASEGT. Trimming removed 1 base from V and 5 bases from J, with 11 bases in between. The CDR3 spells CASSEGVGRYGYTF. The CDR3 nucleotides are TGTGCCAGCAGTGAAGGTGTGGGGAGGTATGGCTACACCTTC.

Here the CDR3 DNA reads TGTGCCACCCAGGGACAGTCCGGAAACACCATATATTTT. Protein product: CATQGQSGNTIYF. The genes are TRBV19 and TRBJ1-3, with 7 bases aligning to TRBD1. With 10 bases clipped from V and 4 bases from J, the junction kept 7 bases outside the gene matches. The CDR3 consists of 13 residues. Germline V gives CDR1 LNHDA, CDR2 SQIVND (reference sequence).

The chain links TRBV27 to TRBJ2-3, with D unclear. This CDR3 has 14 amino acids. In germline, CDR1 is MNHEY, CDR2 SMNVEV (reference sequence). Trimming left V 6 bases short and J 9 bases short, with 19 bases between. The CDR3 DNA follows: TGTGCCAGCAGCCCCAGGAGCTTGACCGAGACGCAGTATTTT. Translating gives CASSPRSLTETQYF.